This entry lists 25 T cell receptor beta chains sequenced from one sample in a study of cytomegalovirus exposure and HLA in healthy donors. PCR involved 60 Vbeta and 13 Jbeta primers. Only in-frame clones appear in the TCRdb table, and some are missing; sequencing was by immunoSEQ multiplex PCR. The data contain some 97,000 clones, around 80% of them singletons. Sequenced material: PBMCs. These receptors were obtained from a male donor in good health and CMV-seropositive.

The chain carries TRBV7-8 and TRBJ1-5; D may be TRBD1 (5 bases). CDR3 length equals 14 residues. Germline V gives CDR1 SGHVS, CDR2 FQNEAQ. V lost 2 bases, J lost 7 bases, and 12 bases lay in between. The chain's CDR3 is CASSLTRVGQPQHF. CDR3 bases: TGTGCCAGCAGCTTAACCAGGGTTGGGCAGCCCCAGCATTTT.

This chain joins TRBV5-4 and TRBJ2-4; the D gene is possibly TRBD1 (5 bases). The V end was cut by 4 bases, the J end by 4 bases, with 12 bases between. The CDR3 extends over 14 amino acids. Germline CDR1 is SGHNT and CDR2 is YYREEE (reference sequence). CDR3 DNA: TGTGCCAGCAGCGATAGACAGATGAAAAACATTCAGTACTTC. It is translated as CASSDRQMKNIQYF.

The chain joins TRBV7-6 to TRBJ1-4, with D possibly TRBD1 on 5 matching bases. The V end was cut by 5 bases, the J end by 0 bases, with 10 bases between. Germline loops: CDR1 SGHVS, CDR2 FNYEAQ. This CDR3 has 15 amino acids. The CDR3 reads CASSPQDTTNEKLFF. DNA of the CDR3: TGTGCCAGCAGCCCCCAGGACACAACTAATGAAAAACTGTTTTTT.

The chain links TRBV6-6 to TRBJ2-1; no clear D. There are 13 residues in the CDR3. Trimming shortened V by 2 bases and J by 8 bases, and 10 bases separated the two germline ends. Germline V gives CDR1 MNHNY, CDR2 SVGAGI (reference sequence). CDR3 sequence (DNA): TGTGCCAGCAGTTACCGAGACAAGGATGAGCAGTTCTTC. This encodes CASSYRDKDEQFF.

This clone was counted between two and nine times. This chain connects TRBV2 to TRBJ2-2; D gene unclear. The germline V and J ends were trimmed by 7 bases and 1 base, with 7 bases remaining between them. Per the germline V gene, CDR1 is SNHLY and CDR2 is FYNNEI. The CDR3 length is 13 residues. This CDR3 reads CASTLLNTGELFF. Written as DNA, the CDR3 is TGTGCCAGCACCCTTCTGAACACCGGGGAGCTGTTTTTT.

The chain couples TRBV28 to TRBJ2-6, with 9 bases fitting TRBD1. Germline assignment: CDR1 MDHEN and CDR2 SYDVKM. This CDR3 contains 18 residues. After removal of 9 bases from V and 3 bases from J, the junction contained 15 bases not matched to a gene. The CDR3 region is CASRTLGQGISGANVLTF. CDR3 nucleotide sequence: TGTGCCAGTCGCACGCTTGGACAGGGGATAAGTGGGGCCAACGTCCTGACTTTC. The variable domain in full, completed from reference TRBV28 and TRBJ2-6, reads DVKVTQSSRYLVKRTGEKVFLECVQDMDHENMFWYRQDPGLGLRLIYFSYDVKMKEKGDIPEGYSVSREKKERFSLILESASTNQTSMYLCASRTLGQGISGANVLTFGAGSRLTVL.

This rearrangement joins TRBV20-1 to TRBJ1-2, with a weak D call TRBD1 (6 bases). Per the germline V gene, CDR1 is DFQATT and CDR2 is SNEGSKA (reference sequence). This CDR3 is 11 amino acids long. Trimming cost V 1 base and J 8 bases, with 8 bases left between them. This CDR3 is CSARAQGGYTF. Here the CDR3 DNA reads TGCAGTGCTAGAGCCCAGGGGGGCTACACCTTC.

The chain has TRBV9 and TRBJ1-6; the match to TRBD1 covers 11 bases. This CDR3 spans 15 amino acids. Germline V CDR1 and CDR2: SGDLS, YYNGEE. V lost 3 bases to trimming and J lost 10 bases; unmatched junction nucleotides: 6. The CDR3 coding sequence is TGTGCCAGCAGCGCCCGGGACAGGGGGGGATCACCCCTCCACTTT. Its translation: CASSARDRGGSPLHF.

V gene TRBV7-9 combines with J gene TRBJ2-3; D gene ambiguous. The germline V gene encodes CDR1 SEHNR and CDR2 FQNEAQ (reference sequence). V was cut by 1 base and J by 2 bases, with 10 bases left in between. The CDR3 is 15 residues long. The CDR3 bases are TGTGCCAGCAGCTTAGGGGTAGCCCCCACAGATACGCAGTATTTT. Its translation: CASSLGVAPTDTQYF.

The gene calls are TRBV29-1 and TRBJ1-2, with 9 bases aligning to TRBD1. CDR3 size: 14 residues. V shed 6 bases and J 6 bases; nucleotides not matched to a gene: 11. CDR1 is SQVTM and CDR2 is ANQGSEA in the germline V gene. CDR3 loop: CSVGDTWTGDGYTF. The CDR3 DNA reads as TGCAGCGTCGGCGACACTTGGACAGGGGATGGCTACACCTTC.

The chain joins TRBV29-1 to TRBJ2-3; 8 nucleotides align to TRBD2. The V gene end was trimmed by 6 bases and the J gene end by 2 bases; junction bases not matched to a gene: 13. CDR3 size: 16 residues. Germline-derived CDR1 and CDR2 are SQVTM and ANQGSEA. DNA of the CDR3: TGCAGCGTCCAGGCGTACGGGGGGGAACACACAGATACGCAGTATTTT. This codes for CSVQAYGGEHTDTQYF.

J is TRBJ2-7 and V is TRBV5-6; D gene unclear. V was shortened by 0 bases and J by 6 bases, with 13 bases between the two germline ends. CDR1 SGHDT and CDR2 YYEEEE come from the germline V gene. This CDR3 contains 14 residues. CDR3 nucleotide sequence: TGTGCCAGCAGCTTGGGCGGAACCTTCTCCGAGCAGTACTTC. Amino acid sequence: CASSLGGTFSEQYF. Looking up the rest from reference TRBV5-6 and TRBJ2-7 gives the full variable domain: DAGVTQSPTHLIKTRGQQVTLRCSPKSGHDTVSWYQQALGQGPQFIFQYYEEEERQRGNFPDRFSGHQFPNYSSELNVNALLLGDSALYLCASSLGGTFSEQYFGPGTRLTVT.

The V and J genes are TRBV5-6 and TRBJ2-2; TRBD1 matches 8 bases. CDR1 is SGHDT, CDR2 YYEEEE, per germline. This CDR3 contains 17 residues. V shed 3 bases and J 7 bases; nucleotides not matched to a gene: 14. This CDR3 is CASSSGTGPFRGGELFF. The DNA of the CDR3 is TGTGCCAGCAGCTCCGGGACAGGCCCTTTTAGAGGCGGGGAGCTGTTTTTT. The full variable domain, rest sourced from reference TRBV5-6 and TRBJ2-2, is DAGVTQSPTHLIKTRGQQVTLRCSPKSGHDTVSWYQQALGQGPQFIFQYYEEEERQRGNFPDRFSGHQFPNYSSELNVNALLLGDSALYLCASSSGTGPFRGGELFFGEGSRLTVL.

The chain employs TRBV27 and TRBJ2-1; 11 bases agree with TRBD2. The CDR3 is 16 amino acids. Trimming cost V 6 bases and J 6 bases; bases outside gene matches: 10. CDR1 is MNHEY, CDR2 SMNVEV, per germline (reference sequence). CDR3 region: CASRVAGGPTANEQFF. CDR3 nucleotide sequence: TGTGCCAGCAGGGTAGCGGGGGGGCCGACCGCCAATGAGCAGTTCTTC.

The V call is TRBV7-9, the J call TRBJ2-5; a possible D gene is TRBD1 (5 bases). Trimming stripped 3 bases from V and 5 bases from J, with 13 bases between. The CDR3 covers 14 residues. Germline CDR1 and CDR2: SEHNR and FQNEAQ (reference sequence). Here the CDR3 DNA reads TGTGCCAGCAGCTTGACGAAAGGGGTTGAGACCCAGTACTTC. Amino acids: CASSLTKGVETQYF.

The rearrangement links TRBV7-2 to TRBJ1-5, with 7 bases fitting TRBD1. CDR3 length: 15 residues. CDR1 is SGHTA and CDR2 is FQGNSA in the germline V gene. Trimming removed 3 bases from V and 2 bases from J; junction bases left unmatched: 4. Here the CDR3 reads CASSLGTVGNQPQHF. The CDR3 DNA follows: TGTGCCAGCAGCTTGGGGACAGTGGGCAATCAGCCCCAGCATTTT.

The chain joins TRBV18 to TRBJ2-7, with 15 nucleotides matching TRBD2. CDR3 length: 21 amino acids. Germline V CDR1 and CDR2: KGHSH, LQKENI. V shed 2 bases, J shed 2 bases, and the junction held 16 bases outside the gene matches. The CDR3 spells CASSPSPGLAGGHLTTYEQYF. The CDR3 DNA reads TGTGCCAGCTCACCATCACCGGGACTAGCGGGGGGCCACCTTACCACCTACGAGCAGTACTTC.

This clone was recorded once. The chain is built from TRBV4-3 and TRBJ2-3, with a weak D call TRBD2 (7 bases). V was pared by 4 bases and J by 1 base, with 12 bases between. CDR3 length: 15 residues. Germline-derived CDR1 and CDR2 are LGHNA and YSLEER. The CDR3 coding sequence is TGCGCCAGCAGCCCGGGGGGCGGGGGCACAGATACGCAGTATTTT. Encoded protein: CASSPGGGGTDTQYF.

The chain joins TRBV30 to TRBJ1-2; D is perhaps TRBD1 (6 bases). The CDR3 has 12 residues. Germline lookup yields CDR1 GTSNPN and CDR2 SVGIG (reference sequence). V lost 1 base, J lost 5 bases, and 8 bases lay in between. In DNA, the CDR3 is TGTGCCTGGAGTGGGGACATTTATGGCTACACCTTC. Translation gives CAWSGDIYGYTF.

The chain carries TRBV20-1 and TRBJ2-5, with D tentatively TRBD1 (5 bases). Trimming stripped 5 bases from V and 7 bases from J, with 8 bases between. The germline V gene has CDR1 DFQATT and CDR2 SNEGSKA (reference sequence). CDR3 size: 10 residues. The CDR3, as DNA: TGCAGTGCTTACCAGGGGACCCAGTACTTC. It codes for CSAYQGTQYF.

J is TRBJ1-6 and V is TRBV14, with a tentative D call TRBD1 (5 bases). V gave up 1 base and J gave up 10 bases, with 11 bases separating them. CDR1 and CDR2 from the germline V gene are SGHDN and FVKESK. The CDR3 contains 14 residues. The CDR3 is CASSQAIGVSPLHF. In DNA, the CDR3 is TGTGCCAGCAGCCAAGCAATAGGGGTCTCACCCCTCCACTTT.

The rearrangement joins TRBV6-5 to TRBJ1-4, with D unresolved. The V gene lost 3 bases and the J gene lost 8 bases, with 13 bases spanning the gap. The CDR3 covers 14 residues. Germline V gives CDR1 MNHEY, CDR2 SVGAGI. DNA for the CDR3: TGTGCCAGCAGTTATCAAGGGCGGGGAGAAAAACTGTTTTTT. Translating gives CASSYQGRGEKLFF.

The chain uses TRBV5-6 and TRBJ2-5, with 7 bases that match TRBD2. V dropped 4 bases and J dropped 5; count of bases not matched to a gene: 8. The CDR3 has 14 residues. The germline V gene encodes CDR1 SGHDT and CDR2 YYEEEE. The CDR3 loop is CASSPVAGPETQYF. The CDR3 bases are TGTGCCAGCAGCCCAGTAGCGGGTCCGGAGACCCAGTACTTC.

The chain has TRBV4-2 and TRBJ2-5; D perhaps matches TRBD1 (5 bases). The CDR3 spans 15 residues. CDR1 LGHNA and CDR2 YNFKEQ come from the germline V gene. V was pared by 3 bases and J by 0 bases, with 11 bases between. CDR3 in DNA: TGTGCCAGCAGCCAGGGCGACAGAGACCAAGAGACCCAGTACTTC. Protein sequence: CASSQGDRDQETQYF.

This clone was observed a few times. The chain recombines TRBV6-1 with TRBJ1-1; D remains ambiguous. Trimming removed 6 bases at V and 1 base at J, with 9 bases between. Germline CDR1 is MNHNS and CDR2 is SASEGT. This CDR3 has 13 amino acids. CDR3 sequence: CASRSNTNTEAFF. The CDR3 nucleotides read TGTGCCAGCAGATCCAACACGAACACTGAAGCTTTCTTT.